What follows are 13 T cell receptor beta chains derived from one specimen sequenced in a study of T-cell memory formation after mild COVID-19 (dated by TCRdb to about 2021). The library was built by means of 5' RACE. TCRdb names Illumina NovaSeq 6000 as the instrument used. TCRdb reanalyzed the raw reads on its own, using fastp at Q25 for trimming and MiXCR for clone calling, and kept in-frame beta chains. Every entry covers one CDR3 protein and lists the most common genes and DNA from its rows. Counted in this sample were 400,000 to 500,000 distinct CDR3 sequences; about 19% of them appeared once. The ten biggest clones cover approximately 8.1% of the sample. Material for sequencing was PBMCs or a T cell subset sorted from them (not recorded which). The receptors were gathered from an adult woman who had mild COVID-19 (a few samples of this study predate the infection). The sample titles of this study are shuffled in the database, so cell type and time point are left out; the donor was told from shared clones.

The chain combines TRBV24-1 with TRBJ2-1; D could derive from TRBD1 or TRBD2 (6 bases each). This CDR3 spans 15 amino acids. Germline V gene lookup returns CDR1 KGHDR and CDR2 SFDVKD. V was trimmed by 12 bases and J by 4 bases, leaving 21 bases between them. The CDR3 protein is CAASQGRGSYNEQFF. Written as DNA, the CDR3 is TGTGCCGCTTCACAGGGCCGGGGGTCTTACAATGAGCAGTTCTTC.

This clonotype was seen more than once but under ten times. The chain links TRBV30 to TRBJ1-6, with 7 bases fitting TRBD1. CDR3 length: 14 residues. Germline V gene data show CDR1 as GTSNPN and CDR2 as SVGIG (reference sequence). V lost 0 bases to trimming and J lost 10 bases; unmatched junction nucleotides: 6. The CDR3 region is CAWSVGRGLSPLHF. CDR3 bases: TGTGCCTGGAGTGTCGGGAGGGGGCTATCACCCCTCCACTTT. The variable domain in full, completed from reference TRBV30 and TRBJ1-6, reads SQTIHQWPATLVQPVGSPLSLECTVEGTSNPNLYWYRQAAGRGLQLLFYSVGIGQISSEVPQNLSASRPQDRQFILSSKKLLLSDSGFYLCAWSVGRGLSPLHFGNGTRLTVT.

This chain joins TRBV3-1 and TRBJ2-3; possibly TRBD2 for D (6 bases). Germline V lookup: CDR1 LGHDT, CDR2 YNNKEL (reference sequence). The CDR3 runs 16 residues. Between the trimmed V and J ends, which lost 4 bases and 0 bases, there was a span of 14 bases. CDR3 in amino acids: CASSPTAGMSTDTQYF. The CDR3 bases are TGTGCCAGCAGCCCGACGGCGGGGATGAGCACAGATACGCAGTATTTT.

V is TRBV9 and J is TRBJ2-1; 7 nucleotides align to TRBD2. The ends lost 0 bases at V and 12 bases at J; junction bases unmatched: 9. The V gene's germline CDR1 is SGDLS and CDR2 YYNGEE. The CDR3 spans 14 residues. The CDR3: CASSVVAGDTMQFF. CDR3 DNA sequence: TGTGCCAGCAGCGTAGTCGCGGGGGATACAATGCAGTTCTTC.

There are many counts of this clonotype. The rearrangement links TRBV12-3 or TRBV12-4 to TRBJ2-1, with D possibly being TRBD2 (5 bases). V was clipped by 6 bases and J by 0 bases, with 12 bases between them. The CDR3 runs to 15 residues. Written as DNA, the CDR3 is TGTGCCAGCAGCAAGGACTCGAGCTCCTACAATGAGCAGTTCTTC. Translating it yields CASSKDSSSYNEQFF.

The sample holds a few counts of this clonotype. The gene calls are TRBV4-1 and TRBJ1-2, with a possible D match to TRBD1 (6 bases). From germline, CDR1 is MGHRA and CDR2 YSYEKL. Deletions cut 6 bases from V and 6 bases from J, with 17 bases between. This CDR3 is 14 amino acids long. The CDR3 sequence is CASSQTQGTNGYTF. The CDR3 DNA reads TGCGCCAGCAGTCAGACCCAGGGGACAAATGGCTACACCTTC.

The rearrangement uses TRBV12-3 or TRBV12-4 and TRBJ2-1; 11 nucleotides match TRBD2. The ends lost 5 bases at V and 5 bases at J; junction bases unmatched: 5. This CDR3 has 15 residues. In nucleotides, the CDR3 is TGTGCCAGCAGTCTTATGGGACTAGCGGACAATGAGCAGTTCTTC. Encoded protein: CASSLMGLADNEQFF.

This clonotype was detected a few times. The chain combines TRBV5-1 with TRBJ1-1; TRBD1 is a possible D gene (5 bases). The germline V gene has CDR1 SGHRS and CDR2 YFSETQ. This CDR3 has 14 amino acids. Trimming cost V 4 bases and J 6 bases, with 16 bases left between them. The CDR3 region is CASSTTAGDSEAFF. In DNA, the CDR3 is TGCGCCAGCAGCACGACCGCGGGGGATTCTGAAGCTTTCTTT.

The V gene is TRBV6-2 or TRBV6-3, the J gene TRBJ2-1; tentatively, D is TRBD1 (6 bases). CDR3 length equals 12 residues. The germline V and J ends were trimmed by 8 bases and 9 bases, with 14 bases remaining between them. Germline V gene lookup returns CDR1 MNHEY and CDR2 SVGEGT. This chain's CDR3 is CASGRGRSEQFF. CDR3 in DNA: TGTGCCAGCGGCAGGGGAAGGTCTGAGCAGTTCTTC.

The gene calls are TRBV24-1 and TRBJ2-1; D gene uncertain. This CDR3 contains 12 residues. The germline CDR1 and CDR2 sequences are KGHDR and SFDVKD. Between the trimmed V and J ends, which lost 4 bases and 6 bases, there was a span of 6 bases. The CDR3 DNA is TGTGCCACCAGTGACAGTGGCAATGAGCAGTTCTTC. Its translation: CATSDSGNEQFF.

This clonotype was detected only a few times. This chain links TRBV20-1 with TRBJ2-7, with 7 nucleotides matching TRBD1. Trimming cost V 0 bases and J 3 bases; bases outside gene matches: 8. CDR1 is DFQATT, CDR2 SNEGSKA, per germline (reference sequence). This CDR3 contains 15 residues. CDR3 bases: TGCAGTGCTAGAGATCCGGGACAGCTTCTCTACGAGCAGTACTTC. It is translated as CSARDPGQLLYEQYF.

The V gene is TRBV6-2 or TRBV6-3, the J gene TRBJ1-5; 11 bases align to TRBD1. Germline values: CDR1 MNHEY, CDR2 SVGEGT. J lost 3 bases, V lost 4 bases, and 8 bases had no gene match. There are 17 residues in the CDR3. This chain's CDR3 is CASSWIGTGGFNQPQHF. The CDR3 nucleotides read TGTGCCAGCAGTTGGATTGGGACAGGGGGATTCAATCAGCCCCAGCATTTT.

The gene calls are TRBV20-1 and TRBJ2-3; D is undetermined. Germline-derived CDR1 and CDR2 are DFQATT and SNEGSKA (reference sequence). The CDR3 is 14 amino acids. Trimming took 6 bases from V and 4 from J, leaving 17 bases between them. The CDR3 DNA sequence: TGCAGTGCCAACCCCTTGAACCGGGCAGATACGCAGTATTTT. Its protein product is CSANPLNRADTQYF.